This T cell receptor beta chain is drawn from a study of T cell responses to AZD1222 COVID-19 vaccine. J gave up 3 bases and V 4 bases, and 9 bases lay outside the gene matches. This CDR3 comprises 15 residues. Overall study results and limits: Possibly, clonal diversity was underestimated; donors were largely white British and included more females.

Libraries were prepared by immunoSEQ multiplex PCR; TCRdb keeps only in-frame clonotypes and omits some of them. Among approximately 100,000 clones, roughly 90% were seen once, and the ten largest hold approximately 5.2%. This clone appeared a few times. Its antigen is still unknown. This specimen was peripheral blood, taken on day 0 of AZD1222 vaccination. The gene calls are TRBV23-1 and TRBJ2-7, with 7 positions matching TRBD1. TRBV23-1 falls under the ORF class, with uncertain function. The TCR originated in an adult in good health. The CDR3 region has the DNA TGCGCCAGCAGTCCATCCGACAGGGTAAACTACGAGCAGTACTTC. The encoded protein is CASSPSDRVNYEQYF.